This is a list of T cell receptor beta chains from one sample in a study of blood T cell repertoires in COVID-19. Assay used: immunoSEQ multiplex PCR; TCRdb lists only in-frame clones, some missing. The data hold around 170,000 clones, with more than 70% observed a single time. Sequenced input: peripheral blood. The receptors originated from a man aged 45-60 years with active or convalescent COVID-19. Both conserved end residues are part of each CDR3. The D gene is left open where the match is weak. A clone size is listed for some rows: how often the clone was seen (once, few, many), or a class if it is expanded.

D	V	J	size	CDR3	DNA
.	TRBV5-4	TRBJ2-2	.	CASTKPGGRRPNTGELFF	TGTGCCAGCACCAAACCCGGGGGTAGGCGGCCGAACACCGGGGAGCTGTTTTTT
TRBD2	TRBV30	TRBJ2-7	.	CAWKGTSGRYYEQYF	TGTGCCTGGAAAGGGACTAGCGGGAGGTACTACGAGCAGTACTTC
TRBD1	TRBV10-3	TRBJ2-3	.	CAISEGGTGSTDTQYF	TGTGCCATCAGTGAGGGTGGGACAGGGAGCACAGATACGCAGTATTTT
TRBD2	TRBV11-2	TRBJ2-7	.	CASSLGGLAYEQYF	TGTGCCAGCAGCTTAGGGGGACTAGCGTACGAGCAGTACTTC
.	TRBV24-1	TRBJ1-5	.	CATSPGSENQPQHF	TGTGCCACCAGTCCCGGGTCTGAGAATCAGCCCCAGCATTTT
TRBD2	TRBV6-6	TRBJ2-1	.	CASSYSTSGYNEQFF	TGTGCCAGCAGTTACTCGACTAGCGGGTACAATGAGCAGTTCTTC
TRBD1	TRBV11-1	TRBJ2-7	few	CASSLGTGLYEQYF	TGTGCCAGCAGCTTAGGGACAGGGCTCTACGAGCAGTACTTC
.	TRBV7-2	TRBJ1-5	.	CASSLSGKSNQPQHF	TGTGCCAGCAGCTTATCAGGGAAAAGCAATCAGCCCCAGCATTTT
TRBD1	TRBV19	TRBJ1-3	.	CASSPRQGAGNTIYF	TGTGCCAGTAGTCCCAGACAGGGGGCTGGAAACACCATATATTTT
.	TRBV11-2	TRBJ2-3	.	CASSLGRATTDTQYF	TGTGCCAGCAGCTTAGGGAGGGCTACGACAGATACGCAGTATTTT
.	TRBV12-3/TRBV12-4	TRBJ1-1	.	CASSLREATEAFF	TGTGCCAGCAGTTTAAGGGAGGCCACTGAAGCTTTCTTT
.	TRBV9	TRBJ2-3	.	CASSYRLGQNTDTQYF	TGTGCCAGCAGCTACCGGTTGGGGCAGAACACAGATACGCAGTATTTT
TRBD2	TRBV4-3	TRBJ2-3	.	CASRDVAGGPLADTQYF	TGCGCCAGCAGAGATGTAGCGGGGGGGCCACTCGCAGATACGCAGTATTTT
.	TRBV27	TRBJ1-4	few	CASSPRDREEKLFF	TGTGCCAGCAGTCCCCGTGATCGGGAGGAAAAACTGTTTTTT
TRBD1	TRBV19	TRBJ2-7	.	CASSAGTGFEQYF	TGTGCCAGTAGTGCCGGGACAGGGTTCGAGCAGTACTTC
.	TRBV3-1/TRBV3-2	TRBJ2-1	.	CASSQVSSRVDEQFF	TGTGCCAGCAGCCAAGTTTCCTCCCGGGTGGATGAGCAGTTCTTC
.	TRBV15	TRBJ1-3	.	CATSRGKGLGGNTIYF	TGTGCCACCAGCAGAGGGAAGGGACTGGGTGGAAACACCATATATTTT
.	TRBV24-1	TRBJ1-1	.	CATSETGNTEAFF	TGTGCCACCAGTGAAACGGGTAACACTGAAGCTTTCTTT
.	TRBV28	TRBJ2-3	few	CASKDSSTDTQYF	TGTGCCAGTAAGGACAGCAGCACAGATACGCAGTATTTT
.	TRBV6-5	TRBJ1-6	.	CASSRERRDSPLHF	TGTGCCAGCAGTCGGGAACGGCGGGATTCACCCCTCCACTTT
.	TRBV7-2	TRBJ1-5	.	CASSSRPGRRDQPQHF	TGTGCCAGCAGCTCCCGACCCGGGAGGAGGGATCAGCCCCAGCATTTT
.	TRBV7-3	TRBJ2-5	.	CASSLWAQETQYF	TGTGCCAGCAGCTTGTGGGCCCAAGAGACCCAGTACTTC
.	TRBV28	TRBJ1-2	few	CASSFSGGYGYTF	TGTGCCAGCAGTTTCTCCGGTGGCTATGGCTACACCTTC
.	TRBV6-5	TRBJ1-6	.	CASTKAGLSYSPLHF	TGTGCCAGCACCAAGGCTGGGCTTTCTTATTCACCCCTCCACTTT
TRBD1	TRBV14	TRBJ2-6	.	CASRQGVFGANVLTF	TGTGCCAGCAGACAGGGGGTCTTTGGGGCCAACGTCCTGACTTTC
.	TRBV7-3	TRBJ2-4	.	CASSHGGPKNIQYF	TGTGCCAGCAGTCACGGGGGGCCCAAAAACATTCAGTACTTC
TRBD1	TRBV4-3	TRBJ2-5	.	CASSQDRVAGGGETQYF	TGCGCCAGCAGCCAAGATAGGGTCGCAGGGGGTGGTGAGACCCAGTACTTC
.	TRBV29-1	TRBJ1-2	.	CSVDLGASDGYTF	TGCAGCGTTGACCTGGGGGCGAGTGATGGCTACACCTTC
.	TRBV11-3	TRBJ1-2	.	CASSLDQAGYYGYTF	TGTGCCAGCAGCTTAGATCAGGCAGGGTACTATGGCTACACCTTC
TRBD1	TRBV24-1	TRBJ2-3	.	CAISGTGADTQYF	TGTGCCATCTCCGGGACAGGGGCAGATACGCAGTATTTT
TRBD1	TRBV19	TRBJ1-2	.	CATAGTVTNYGYTF	TGTGCCACCGCCGGGACAGTTACTAACTATGGCTACACCTTC
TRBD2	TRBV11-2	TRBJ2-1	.	CASSSLTGTSGRKNEQFF	TGTGCCAGCAGCTCACTGACCGGGACTAGCGGGAGGAAGAATGAGCAGTTCTTC
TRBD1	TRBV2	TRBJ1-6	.	CASRGGGGTGNSPLHF	TGTGCCAGCCGCGGAGGTGGCGGGACAGGGAATTCACCCCTCCACTTT
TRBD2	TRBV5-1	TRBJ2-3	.	CASSSGLAARVDTQYF	TGCGCCAGCAGCTCCGGACTAGCAGCCCGGGTAGATACGCAGTATTTT
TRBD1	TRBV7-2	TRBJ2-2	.	CASSQGTGANTGELFF	TGTGCCAGCAGCCAAGGGACAGGCGCGAACACCGGGGAGCTGTTTTTT
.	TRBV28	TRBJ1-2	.	CASRKDNNYGYTF	TGTGCCAGCAGAAAGGACAACAACTATGGCTACACCTTC